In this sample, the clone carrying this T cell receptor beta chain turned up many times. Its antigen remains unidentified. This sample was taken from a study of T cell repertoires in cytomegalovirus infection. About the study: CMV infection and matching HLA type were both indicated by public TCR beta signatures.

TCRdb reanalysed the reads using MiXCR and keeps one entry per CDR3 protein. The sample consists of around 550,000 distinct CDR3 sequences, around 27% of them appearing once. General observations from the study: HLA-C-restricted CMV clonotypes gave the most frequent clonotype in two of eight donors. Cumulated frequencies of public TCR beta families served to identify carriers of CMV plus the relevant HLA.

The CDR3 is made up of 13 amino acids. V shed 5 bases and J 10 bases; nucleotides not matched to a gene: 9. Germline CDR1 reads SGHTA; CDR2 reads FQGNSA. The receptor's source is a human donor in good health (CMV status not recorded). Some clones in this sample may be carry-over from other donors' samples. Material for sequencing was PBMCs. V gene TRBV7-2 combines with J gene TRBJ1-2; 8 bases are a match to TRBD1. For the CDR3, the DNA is TGTGCCAGCAGCACCTCGACAGGGGTCAACTACACCTTC. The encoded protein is CASSTSTGVNYTF.